This TCR beta chain was recovered during a study of metastatic and nonmetastatic thyroid tumors. The J segment lost 4 bases and the V segment lost 6 bases, leaving 9 bases of the junction unmatched. Germline V gene sequence: CDR1 LNHDA, CDR2 SQIVND (reference sequence). This CDR3 has 15 residues. All patients were treatment-naive before thyroid surgery. With MiXCR, TCRdb reprocessed the PCR reads. In the table there are approximately 25,000 clones, roughly 13% of which are singletons. J is TRBJ2-3 and V is TRBV19, with TRBD1 identical over 8 bases. The source of this sequence is a female donor with papillary thyroid cancer or a benign thyroid nodule (not recorded which). Some clones in this sample may be carry-over from other donors' samples. Sequenced: blood. CDR3 residues: CASRDGQGWADTQYF. The CDR3 DNA reads as TGTGCCAGTAGGGACGGACAGGGTTGGGCAGATACGCAGTATTTT.